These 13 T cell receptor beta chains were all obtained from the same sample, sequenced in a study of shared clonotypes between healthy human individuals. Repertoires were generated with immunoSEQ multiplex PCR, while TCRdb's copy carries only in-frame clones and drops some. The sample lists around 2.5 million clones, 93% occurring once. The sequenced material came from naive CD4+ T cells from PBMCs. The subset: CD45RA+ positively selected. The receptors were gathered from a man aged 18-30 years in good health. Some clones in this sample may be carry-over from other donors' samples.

The chain's CDR3 is CASSYPLGFNEETQYF. In DNA form, the CDR3 reads TGTGCCAGCAGTTACCCTTTGGGGTTCAACGAAGAGACCCAGTACTTC. The rearrangement links TRBV6-5 to TRBJ2-5; D is unclear. V gave up 2 bases and J gave up 3 bases, with 16 bases separating them. The CDR3 spans 16 residues. The germline V gene has CDR1 MNHEY and CDR2 SVGAGI.

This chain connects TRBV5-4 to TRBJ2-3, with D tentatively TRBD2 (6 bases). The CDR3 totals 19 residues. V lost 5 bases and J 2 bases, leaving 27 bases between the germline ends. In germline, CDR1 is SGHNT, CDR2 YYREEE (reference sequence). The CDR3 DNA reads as TGTGCCAGCAGTTTTGCTAGGGCTGCAGCGGGTTTACTCACAGATACGCAGTATTTT. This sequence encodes CASSFARAAAGLLTDTQYF.

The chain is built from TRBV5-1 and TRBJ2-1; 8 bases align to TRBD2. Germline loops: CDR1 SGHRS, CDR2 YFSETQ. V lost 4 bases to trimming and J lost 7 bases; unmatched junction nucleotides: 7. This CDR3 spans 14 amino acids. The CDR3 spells CASSISGSRNEQFF. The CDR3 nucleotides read TGCGCCAGCAGCATAAGCGGGAGTAGGAATGAGCAGTTCTTC.

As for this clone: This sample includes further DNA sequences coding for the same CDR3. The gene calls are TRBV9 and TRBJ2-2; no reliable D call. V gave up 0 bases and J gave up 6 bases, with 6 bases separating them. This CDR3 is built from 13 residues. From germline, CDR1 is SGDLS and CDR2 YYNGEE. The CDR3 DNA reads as TGTGCCAGCAGCGTAGGGCCCTCCGGGGAGCTGTTTTTT. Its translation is CASSVGPSGELFF.

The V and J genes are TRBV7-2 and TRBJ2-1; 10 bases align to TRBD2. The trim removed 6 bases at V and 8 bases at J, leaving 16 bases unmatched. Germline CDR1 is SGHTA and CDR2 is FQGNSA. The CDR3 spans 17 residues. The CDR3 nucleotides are TGTGCCAGCAGACATAAGGTCCTCAGTACTAGCGGGGATGAGCAGTTCTTC. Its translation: CASRHKVLSTSGDEQFF.

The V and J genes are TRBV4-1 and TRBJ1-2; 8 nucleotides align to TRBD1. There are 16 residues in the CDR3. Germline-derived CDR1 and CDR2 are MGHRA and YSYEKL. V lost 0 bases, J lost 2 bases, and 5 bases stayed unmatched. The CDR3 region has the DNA TGCGCCAGCAGCCAAGACAGGGGGCGCGGGAACTATGGCTACACCTTC. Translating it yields CASSQDRGRGNYGYTF.

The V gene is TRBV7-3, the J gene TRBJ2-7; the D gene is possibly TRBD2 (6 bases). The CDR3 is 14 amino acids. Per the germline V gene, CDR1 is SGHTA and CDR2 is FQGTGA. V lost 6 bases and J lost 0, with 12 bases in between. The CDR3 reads CASSRDWNSYEQYF. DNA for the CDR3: TGTGCCAGCAGTCGGGACTGGAACTCCTACGAGCAGTACTTC.

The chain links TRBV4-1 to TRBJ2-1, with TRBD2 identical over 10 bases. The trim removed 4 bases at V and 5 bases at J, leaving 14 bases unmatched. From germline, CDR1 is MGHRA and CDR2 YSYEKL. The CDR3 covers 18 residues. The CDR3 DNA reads TGCGCCAGCAGCCCCGGGACTAGCGTACTCGAAGAGGACAATGAGCAGTTCTTC. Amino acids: CASSPGTSVLEEDNEQFF.

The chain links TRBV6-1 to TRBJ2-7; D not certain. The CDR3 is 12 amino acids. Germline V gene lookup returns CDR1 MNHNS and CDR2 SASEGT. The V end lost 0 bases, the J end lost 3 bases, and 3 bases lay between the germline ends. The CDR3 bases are TGTGCCAGCAGTGAAGCTCACTACGAGCAGTACTTC. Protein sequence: CASSEAHYEQYF.

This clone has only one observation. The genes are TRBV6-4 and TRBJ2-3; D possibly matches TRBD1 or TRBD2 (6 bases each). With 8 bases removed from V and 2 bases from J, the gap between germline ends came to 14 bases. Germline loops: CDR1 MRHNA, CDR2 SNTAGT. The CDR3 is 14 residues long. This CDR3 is CASGRGGNTDTQYF. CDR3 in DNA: TGTGCCAGCGGGAGAGGGGGGAACACAGATACGCAGTATTTT.

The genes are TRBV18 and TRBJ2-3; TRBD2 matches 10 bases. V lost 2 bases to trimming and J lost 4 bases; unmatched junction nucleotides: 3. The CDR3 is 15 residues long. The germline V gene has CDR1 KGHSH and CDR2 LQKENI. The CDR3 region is CASSPIAGGPDTQYF. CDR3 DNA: TGTGCCAGCTCACCAATAGCGGGAGGTCCAGATACGCAGTATTTT.

The CDR3 bases are TGTGCCAGCAGCCAAAGTGCGGGGAACCCCTACGAGCAGTACTTC. It encodes CASSQSAGNPYEQYF. The V call is TRBV7-2, the J call TRBJ2-7; D is perhaps TRBD2 (6 bases). This CDR3 comprises 15 residues. V lost 5 bases, J lost 2 bases, and 16 bases lay in between. Germline V gives CDR1 SGHTA, CDR2 FQGNSA.

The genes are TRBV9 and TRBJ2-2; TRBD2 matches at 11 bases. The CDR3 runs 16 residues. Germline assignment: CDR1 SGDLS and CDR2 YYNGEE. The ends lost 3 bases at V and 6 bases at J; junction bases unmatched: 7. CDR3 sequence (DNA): TGTGCCAGCAGCGCTACTAGCGGGAGTTTCCCCGGGGAGCTGTTTTTT. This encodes CASSATSGSFPGELFF. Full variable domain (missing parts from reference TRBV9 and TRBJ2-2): DSGVTQTPKHLITATGQRVTLRCSPRSGDLSVYWYQQSLDQGLQFLIQYYNGEERAKGNILERFSAQQFPDLHSELNLSSLELGDSALYFCASSATSGSFPGELFFGEGSRLTVL.